What follows are 30 T cell receptor beta chains derived from one specimen sequenced in a study of blood T cells in healthy people across ages. A second PCR, run for about 6 to 12 cycles, used a sample-barcoded 5' primer plus a J-beta primer mix. TCRdb used MiXCR to reprocess the 5' RACE reads, holding one entry per CDR3 protein. This table holds roughly 900,000 distinct CDR3 sequences, less than 35% found once. Input material: blood. The receptors shown here come from a woman older than 75 in good health.

This clonotype was detected once. The rearrangement links TRBV5-4 to TRBJ1-4, with D possibly being TRBD1 (6 bases). From germline, CDR1 is SGHNT and CDR2 YYREEE (reference sequence). This CDR3 region has 15 residues. V was shortened by 4 bases and J by 5 bases, with 15 bases between the two germline ends. The CDR3 DNA is TGTGCCAGCAGCCCGAGGACGGGACAAAATGAAAAACTGTTTTTT. Protein: CASSPRTGQNEKLFF.

The J gene is TRBJ1-4, the V gene TRBV28; D ambiguous. The CDR3 has 16 residues. V was cut by 5 bases and J by 0 bases, with 13 bases left in between. CDR1 is MDHEN, CDR2 SYDVKM, per germline. Here the CDR3 reads CASSPPGRPTNEKLFF. The CDR3 DNA reads TGTGCCAGCAGTCCCCCGGGGAGGCCAACTAATGAAAAACTGTTTTTT. Supplemented by reference TRBV28 and TRBJ1-4, the full variable domain reads DVKVTQSSRYLVKRTGEKVFLECVQDMDHENMFWYRQDPGLGLRLIYFSYDVKMKEKGDIPEGYSVSREKKERFSLILESASTNQTSMYLCASSPPGRPTNEKLFFGSGTQLSVL.

This clonotype was seen repeatedly, ten times or more. The J gene is TRBJ2-7, the V gene TRBV6-2 or TRBV6-3; possible D gene TRBD1, 7 bases. V was pared by 8 bases and J by 2 bases, with 16 bases between. CDR3 size: 14 residues. The V gene's germline CDR1 is MNHEY and CDR2 SVGEGT. The CDR3 reads CASAGQKYTYEQYF. CDR3 coding DNA: TGTGCCAGCGCGGGACAGAAGTATACCTACGAGCAGTACTTC.

This clonotype has only a few counts. The rearrangement uses TRBV20-1 and TRBJ2-5; weak D call: TRBD1 (7 bases). Trimming removed 5 bases from V and 7 bases from J, with 20 bases in between. This CDR3 region has 14 residues. The germline V gene encodes CDR1 DFQATT and CDR2 SNEGSKA (reference sequence). The CDR3 DNA is TGCAGTGCTGTCCCTTCTCGGCAGGGGGGGACCCAGTACTTC. It is translated as CSAVPSRQGGTQYF.

V and J are TRBV12-3 or TRBV12-4 and TRBJ1-2; D call uncertain. CDR3 size: 13 residues. Trimming left V 5 bases short and J 4 bases short, with 11 bases between. This chain's CDR3 is CASSQTVTYGYTF. DNA for the CDR3: TGTGCCAGCAGTCAAACGGTGACCTATGGCTACACCTTC.

This clonotype was recorded many times. This chain joins TRBV29-1 and TRBJ2-3; 8 bases map to TRBD2. Losses at the gene ends were 6 bases for V and 4 bases for J; bases not matched to a gene: 9. This CDR3 is built from 14 residues. From germline, CDR1 is SQVTM and CDR2 ANQGSEA. CDR3 amino acids: CSVRSGGRADTQYF. The CDR3 nucleotides read TGCAGCGTCCGCAGCGGGGGTCGCGCAGATACGCAGTATTTT.

A note on this clonotype: This is likely a read error, given that the CDR3 carries no conserved phenylalanine or tryptophan at its end. V is TRBV15 and J is TRBJ1-1; 8 nucleotides agree with TRBD1. Germline loops: CDR1 LNHNV, CDR2 YYDKDF (reference sequence). V gave up 0 bases and J gave up 7 bases; unmatched junction bases: 10. The CDR3 loop spans 16 amino acids. The CDR3: CATSRDGSAGGFEAFL. Here the CDR3 DNA reads TGTGCCACCAGCAGAGATGGGAGCGCAGGGGGCTTTGAAGCTTTCTTG.

Worth noting for this clonotype: This clone may be a read error of a much larger clone one base away. The chain couples TRBV7-2 to TRBJ1-2, with D possibly being TRBD1 (6 bases). This CDR3 is built from 14 residues. V was shortened by 5 bases and J by 8 bases, with 18 bases between the two germline ends. Germline-derived CDR1 and CDR2 are SGHTA and FQGNSA. The DNA of the CDR3 is TGTGCCAGCAGCGGAGGACAGCTGACGAGGGGCTACACCTTC. It codes for CASSGGQLTRGYTF. The full variable domain, its missing parts supplied by reference TRBV7-2 and TRBJ1-2, is GAGVSQSPSNKVTEKGKDVELRCDPISGHTALYWYRQSLGQGLEFLIYFQGNSAPDKSGLPSDRFSAERTGGSVSTLTIQRTQQEDSAVYLCASSGGQLTRGYTFGSGTRLTVV.

The V and J genes are TRBV4-2 and TRBJ2-1; 8 bases line up with TRBD1. V was clipped by 3 bases and J by 9 bases; unmatched bases: 10. This CDR3 contains 15 residues. Germline CDR1 and CDR2: LGHNA and YNFKEQ. This chain's CDR3 is CASSQERTGRGEQFF. The CDR3 nucleotides read TGTGCCAGCAGCCAGGAGAGGACAGGGAGAGGTGAGCAGTTCTTC.

Turning to this clonotype: A read error is possible here, since a much larger clone lies one base away. This chain joins TRBV7-2 and TRBJ1-5; D remains ambiguous. The CDR3 has 13 amino acids. Germline lookup yields CDR1 SGHTA and CDR2 FQGNSA. CDR3 amino acids: CASSVTLNRPQHF. Written as DNA, the CDR3 is TGTGCCAGCAGCGTAACATTAAATCGGCCCCAGCATTTT.

This clonotype was counted many times. The chain recombines TRBV7-2 with TRBJ2-1; 8 bases are shared with TRBD1. Germline CDR1 is SGHTA and CDR2 is FQGNSA. J lost 6 bases, V lost 3 bases, and 10 bases had no gene match. The CDR3 has 16 amino acids. DNA of the CDR3: TGTGCCAGCAGCTTTCGACAGGGGTATATATCCAATGAGCAGTTCTTC. It is translated as CASSFRQGYISNEQFF. The complete variable domain, with remaining parts taken from reference TRBV7-2 and TRBJ2-1, reads GAGVSQSPSNKVTEKGKDVELRCDPISGHTALYWYRQSLGQGLEFLIYFQGNSAPDKSGLPSDRFSAERTGGSVSTLTIQRTQQEDSAVYLCASSFRQGYISNEQFFGPGTRLTVL.

Concerning this clonotype itself: At one end, the junction sequence differs from germline, possibly due to a read error. The chain is built from TRBV7-2 and TRBJ2-7, with D unresolved. The CDR3 totals 13 residues. Per the germline V gene, CDR1 is SGHTA and CDR2 is FQGNSA. The CDR3 sequence is CASSLAPSDDQYF. In nucleotides, the CDR3 is TGTGCCAGCAGCTTAGCCCCCAGCGACGATCAGTACTTC.

This clonotype has ten or more counts. The V and J genes are TRBV6-2 or TRBV6-3 and TRBJ2-7, with TRBD1 matching 8 bases. The CDR3 length is 15 residues. CDR1 and CDR2 from the germline V gene are MNHEY and SVGEGT. J was trimmed by 5 bases and V by 2 bases; bases with no gene match: 8. The CDR3 loop is CASSYGAGGDHEQYF. The CDR3 bases are TGTGCCAGCAGTTACGGGGCAGGGGGCGACCACGAGCAGTACTTC.

This clonotype was counted a few times. The rearrangement links TRBV4-1 to TRBJ1-6; 7 bases map to TRBD1. CDR1 MGHRA and CDR2 YSYEKL come from the germline V gene. This CDR3 has 15 residues. The ends lost 3 bases at V and 6 bases at J; junction bases unmatched: 5. Here the CDR3 DNA reads TGCGCCAGCAGCCAGGGGACAGCCCTTAATTCACCCCTCCACTTT. It yields the protein CASSQGTALNSPLHF.

As regards this clonotype: This may be a read error, as it is one base from a much larger clone. The V and J genes are TRBV7-2 and TRBJ2-6, with 9 bases matching TRBD1. The length of the CDR3 is 17 residues. Germline values: CDR1 SGHTA, CDR2 FQGNSA. The CDR3 is CASSFGWTGAGANVRTF. In DNA form, the CDR3 reads TGTGCCAGCAGCTTCGGCTGGACAGGGGCTGGGGCCAACGTCCGGACTTTC.

This clonotype was picked up many times. Germline and junction disagree at one end, which may indicate a read error. The gene calls are TRBV27 and TRBJ1-2, with D possibly being TRBD1 (5 bases). Germline V CDR1 and CDR2: MNHEY, SMNVEV (reference sequence). CDR3 length: 14 residues. CDR3 protein: CASSLSGQGYGYTF. DNA for the CDR3: TGCGCCAGCAGCTTGTCCGGTCAGGGTTATGGCTACACCTTC.

The gene calls are TRBV7-8 and TRBJ1-2; TRBD1 might be the D (5 bases). This CDR3 has 15 amino acids. Trimming pared 5 bases from V and 1 base from J, leaving 14 bases between. Germline CDR1 is SGHVS and CDR2 is FQNEAQ. As DNA, the CDR3 is TGTGCCAGCAGCGTCAGGGCTCATAGTAACTATGGCTACACCTTC. Its translation is CASSVRAHSNYGYTF.

This clonotype appeared many times. This sequence joins TRBV9 and TRBJ2-7; D call uncertain. V shed 2 bases and J shed 4 bases, with 1 base lying between them. Germline lookup yields CDR1 SGDLS and CDR2 YYNGEE. The CDR3 contains 10 residues. This chain's CDR3 is CASSVYEQYF. The CDR3 DNA sequence: TGTGCCAGCAGCGTGTACGAGCAGTACTTC.

This clonotype has ten or more counts. The V gene is TRBV6-6, the J gene TRBJ2-1; possibly TRBD1 for D (6 bases). Germline values: CDR1 MNHNY, CDR2 SVGAGI (reference sequence). V lost 2 bases, J lost 10 bases, and 12 bases lay in between. This CDR3 is built from 13 residues. The CDR3 bases are TGTGCCAGCAGTTACGTCAGGGGTCGGGAGCAGTTCTTC. Its translation is CASSYVRGREQFF.

The V call is TRBV14, the J call TRBJ2-5; 9 nucleotides agree with TRBD2. This CDR3 is 17 amino acids long. V shed 0 bases and J 6 bases; nucleotides not matched to a gene: 11. Per germline, CDR1 SGHDN and CDR2 FVKESK. The CDR3 is CASSQEVGGGAGKTQYF. The CDR3 DNA follows: TGTGCCAGCAGCCAAGAAGTTGGCGGGGGGGCCGGGAAGACCCAGTACTTC.

This clonotype was recorded at least ten times. The gene calls are TRBV7-6 and TRBJ1-2; 8 bases map to TRBD1. Germline CDR1 and CDR2: SGHVS and FNYEAQ. V lost 1 base and J lost 5; bases outside the gene matches: 6. CDR3 length equals 15 residues. The CDR3 loop reads CASSLGTGSGYGYTF. The CDR3 region has the DNA TGTGCCAGCAGCTTAGGGACAGGGTCCGGTTATGGCTACACCTTC.

Note on this clonotype: A much larger clone differs from this one at a single base, so this may be a read error. The genes are TRBV6-6 and TRBJ2-5; D may be TRBD2 (6 bases). V was shortened by 5 bases and J by 11 bases, with 21 bases between the two germline ends. CDR1 MNHNY and CDR2 SVGAGI come from the germline V gene (reference sequence). CDR3 length: 14 residues. CDR3 residues: CASSGPGALNEQYF. In nucleotides, the CDR3 is TGTGCCAGCAGTGGACCGGGAGCCCTTAATGAGCAGTACTTC.

This clonotype was seen at least ten times. The chain is built from TRBV6-2 or TRBV6-3 and TRBJ2-1, with 13 bases that match TRBD2. There are 13 residues in the CDR3. The V segment lost 6 bases and the J segment 9 bases; nucleotides outside the gene matches: 2. The germline V gene has CDR1 MNHEY and CDR2 SVGEGT. CDR3 loop: CASRLAGGREQFF. The DNA of the CDR3 is TGTGCCAGCAGACTAGCGGGGGGGCGTGAGCAGTTCTTC.

There are many counts of this clonotype. V is TRBV10-3 and J is TRBJ2-3, with TRBD2 matching over 8 bases. The CDR3 spans 15 residues. Germline V gives CDR1 ENHRY, CDR2 SYGVKD. J was trimmed by 6 bases and V by 5 bases; bases with no gene match: 10. CDR3 nucleotides: TGTGCCATCAGTACGAGCGGGGGTCGATTTGATACGCAGTATTTT. Translated: CAISTSGGRFDTQYF.

This clonotype was recorded many times. The gene calls are TRBV7-2 and TRBJ2-3; 15 positions agree with TRBD2. Looked up from germline, CDR1 is SGHTA and CDR2 is FQGNSA. V shed 5 bases and J 6 bases; nucleotides not matched to a gene: 9. CDR3 size: 17 residues. DNA of the CDR3: TGTGCCAGCAGCCTGAGGACTAGCGGGGGGGCCGTGGATACGCAGTATTTT. Translating it yields CASSLRTSGGAVDTQYF.

Concerning this clonotype: A much more abundant neighbour one base away suggests this may be a read error. The genes are TRBV14 and TRBJ2-5; 7 bases map to TRBD1. CDR1 is SGHDN, CDR2 FVKESK, per germline. CDR3 size: 12 residues. CDR3 nucleotides: TGTGCCTGCAGCCAAGGGGGCCAAGAGCAGTACTTC. Translating it yields CACSQGGQEQYF.

This clonotype was counted ten times or more. The chain recombines TRBV7-2 with TRBJ2-5, with 11 bases that match TRBD2. With V trimmed by 3 bases and J by 4 bases, 4 bases remained unmatched. This CDR3 comprises 15 residues. The germline CDR1 and CDR2 sequences are SGHTA and FQGNSA. The CDR3 loop is CASSFPSGGSETQYF. The CDR3 coding sequence is TGTGCCAGCAGCTTTCCTAGCGGGGGGTCAGAGACCCAGTACTTC.

This rearrangement joins TRBV6-1 to TRBJ1-4; a weak D match, TRBD1 (5 bases). Trimming stripped 8 bases from V and 1 base from J, with 20 bases between. Per the germline V gene, CDR1 is MNHNS and CDR2 is SASEGT. This CDR3 is built from 17 residues. CDR3 bases: TGTGCCAGCGGGCGGGGCCGGACGGTACTAACTAATGAAAAACTGTTTTTT. This gives the protein CASGRGRTVLTNEKLFF.

This clonotype occurred many times. The CDR3 DNA reads TGTGCCAGCTCACCACCGGGTGGGGGCAATTTCCGGGAGACCCAGTACTTC. Translating it yields CASSPPGGGNFRETQYF. This chain uses TRBV18 with TRBJ2-5, with D tentatively TRBD1 (6 bases). V dropped 0 bases and J dropped 5 bases, with 19 bases sitting between them. The CDR3 covers 17 residues. Germline V gives CDR1 KGHSH, CDR2 LQKENI.

Only a few counts were recorded for this clonotype. The chain uses TRBV7-9 and TRBJ2-7; 7 bases agree with TRBD1. J lost 3 bases, V lost 5 bases, and 13 bases had no gene match. Germline loops: CDR1 SEHNR, CDR2 FQNEAQ (reference sequence). The CDR3 length is 16 residues. The CDR3 nucleotides read TGTGCCAGCAGCCCTTACTTACAGGGGAATTACTACGAGCAGTACTTC. Translation: CASSPYLQGNYYEQYF. The whole variable domain, filled in from reference TRBV7-9 and TRBJ2-7, reads DTGVSQNPRHKITKRGQNVTFRCDPISEHNRLYWYRQTLGQGPEFLTYFQNEAQLEKSRLLSDRFSAERPKGSFSTLEIQRTEQGDSAMYLCASSPYLQGNYYEQYFGPGTRLTVT.